The text below deals with one T cell receptor beta chain. The data are from a study of blood T cell repertoires in COVID-19. Germline V CDR1 and CDR2: KGHDR, SFDVKD. The CDR3 loop spans 13 amino acids. V was cut by 3 bases and J by 7 bases, with 11 bases left in between. Some clones are missing from TCRdb's copy, which holds only in-frame ones; the method was immunoSEQ multiplex PCR. The sample consists of some 110,000 clones, around 76% of them appearing once. Material: peripheral blood. V usage is TRBV24-1 and J usage is TRBJ2-5; possibly TRBD2 for D (6 bases). The TCR was taken from a woman aged 65 to 85 with acute or convalescent COVID-19. The CDR3 DNA follows: TGTGCCACCAGTGATGCGGGAATTAGGACCCAGTACTTC. It specifies CATSDAGIRTQYF.